This is a list of T cell receptor beta chains from one sample in a study of CXCR3-negative and CXCR3-positive naive CD8 T cells. TCRdb derives one entry per CDR3 protein from the 5' RACE reads, leaving out DNA. The clone table shows fewer than 95,000 distinct CDR3 sequences, with the ten largest holding 1.7%. Material for sequencing was naive CXCR3- CD8+ T cells from blood. These receptors came from a human donor in good health. Some clones in this sample may be carry-over from other donors' samples. Both conserved end residues are part of each CDR3.

v_call: TRBV2
j_call: TRBJ2-7
cdr3_aa: CAIPGQGLHEQYF

v_call: TRBV15
j_call: TRBJ1-3
cdr3_aa: CATSRARSSGNTIYF

v_call: TRBV5-4
j_call: TRBJ2-3
cdr3_aa: CASSLVGLAADTQYF

v_call: TRBV7-6
j_call: TRBJ1-1
cdr3_aa: CASSLPPPTANTEAFF

v_call: TRBV12-3/TRBV12-4
j_call: TRBJ1-2
cdr3_aa: CASSLGGANGYTF

v_call: TRBV4-1
j_call: TRBJ2-1
cdr3_aa: CASSQALAYEQFF

v_call: TRBV11-2
j_call: TRBJ2-7
cdr3_aa: CASRVGGTSLGEQYF

v_call: TRBV29-1
j_call: TRBJ2-1
cdr3_aa: CSVLAVGYNEQFF

v_call: TRBV7-9
j_call: TRBJ2-7
cdr3_aa: CASSSGLAGYEQYF

v_call: TRBV28
j_call: TRBJ1-4
cdr3_aa: CASKSRWGGTNEKLFF

v_call: TRBV29-1
j_call: TRBJ2-7
cdr3_aa: CSVTFADEQYF

v_call: TRBV11-2
j_call: TRBJ2-5
cdr3_aa: CASSPARDYGDQETQYF

v_call: TRBV20-1
j_call: TRBJ2-7
cdr3_aa: CSARREGGFDEQYF

v_call: TRBV7-3
j_call: TRBJ2-7
cdr3_aa: CASSLDPGDYEQYF

v_call: TRBV5-1
j_call: TRBJ2-7
cdr3_aa: CASSWSQGNEQYF

v_call: TRBV7-2
j_call: TRBJ2-2
cdr3_aa: CASSSLPTSGGPSGDLFF

v_call: TRBV29-1
j_call: TRBJ2-2
cdr3_aa: CSGRENGELFF

v_call: TRBV29-1
j_call: TRBJ2-3
cdr3_aa: CSVPQRPRTDTQYF

v_call: TRBV29-1
j_call: TRBJ1-2
cdr3_aa: CSTDRPSNYGYTF

v_call: TRBV7-9
j_call: TRBJ2-7
cdr3_aa: CASISDIQREGEQYF

v_call: TRBV6-5
j_call: TRBJ2-1
cdr3_aa: CASSWGNEQFF

v_call: TRBV4-2
j_call: TRBJ2-1
cdr3_aa: CASSAPGLGTEQFF

v_call: TRBV20-1
j_call: TRBJ1-4
cdr3_aa: CSARDFRPGNNEKLFF

v_call: TRBV9
j_call: TRBJ1-2
cdr3_aa: CASRSAGPYGYTF

v_call: TRBV6-5
j_call: TRBJ2-7
cdr3_aa: CASSNGLDPYEQYF